A single sample gave rise to the 15 T cell receptor beta chains below, sequenced in a study of T cell clones after liver transplantation. Libraries were prepared by immunoSEQ multiplex PCR; TCRdb keeps only in-frame clonotypes and omits some of them. The sample carries more than 95,000 clones, 82% recorded once. This material consisted of CD4+ T cells from blood, taken before liver transplant. All receptors derive from a human donor who received a liver transplant.

The chain joins TRBV11-2 to TRBJ1-1; maybe TRBD1 (6 bases). V was shortened by 3 bases and J by 8 bases, with 10 bases between the two germline ends. This CDR3 has 12 residues. The germline V gene has CDR1 SGHAT and CDR2 FQNNGV. For the CDR3, the DNA is TGTGCCAGCAGCTTTCTTACAGGGGAAGCTTTCTTT. Protein product: CASSFLTGEAFF.

The rearrangement uses TRBV29-1 and TRBJ2-7; 7 bases are a match to TRBD1. Germline V lookup: CDR1 SQVTM, CDR2 ANQGSEA. This CDR3 has 13 amino acids. The junction had 7 bases not matched to a gene; V was cut back by 6 bases and J by 2 bases. The CDR3 reads CSVNTGQTYEQYF. CDR3 sequence (DNA): TGCAGCGTCAACACGGGACAGACCTACGAGCAGTACTTC.

The CDR3 is CASSLVVLRGPLHF. The CDR3 nucleotides are TGTGCCAGCAGCTTGGTTGTCTTGCGCGGCCCCCTCCACTTT. The J gene is TRBJ1-6, the V gene TRBV5-5; D remains ambiguous. This CDR3 contains 14 residues. Germline V CDR1 and CDR2: SGHKS, YYEKEE (reference sequence). Trimming took off 0 bases at V and 13 bases at J, with 14 bases between the two ends.

The chain couples TRBV18 to TRBJ1-1, with 8 positions matching TRBD1. Trimming at V came to 2 bases and at J to 4 bases, leaving 0 bases not matched to a gene. This CDR3 spans 13 amino acids. CDR1 and CDR2 (germline): KGHSH, LQKENI. The CDR3: CASSPGQGTEAFF. The DNA for the CDR3 is TGTGCCAGCTCACCAGGACAGGGCACTGAAGCTTTCTTT.

This chain joins TRBV6-6 and TRBJ2-3; no reliable D call. This CDR3 spans 12 amino acids. Deletions cut 2 bases from V and 4 bases from J, with 4 bases between. Germline V gene data show CDR1 as MNHNY and CDR2 as SVGAGI (reference sequence). The chain's CDR3 is CASSYSPDTQYF. The CDR3 bases are TGTGCCAGCAGTTACAGCCCAGATACGCAGTATTTT.

The count of this clone is one. The chain employs TRBV10-1 and TRBJ2-5; 8 bases fit TRBD2. The V and J ends lost 4 bases and 5 bases, in that order; junction bases with no gene match: 12. Germline V CDR1 and CDR2: WNHNN, SYGVQD (reference sequence). The CDR3 is made up of 16 amino acids. The CDR3 loop reads CASSGKSGLAWETQYF. CDR3 DNA: TGCGCCAGCAGTGGGAAGAGCGGACTAGCTTGGGAGACCCAGTACTTC.

This clone has a handful of counts. This CDR3 reads CASSQVTGVLVGYTF. As DNA, the CDR3 is TGTGCCAGCAGCCAAGTCACGGGGGTTCTGGTTGGCTACACCTTC. The chain employs TRBV14 and TRBJ1-2, with a weak D call TRBD1 (5 bases). This CDR3 spans 15 amino acids. The V end was cut by 1 base, the J end by 7 bases, with 16 bases between. Looked up from germline, CDR1 is SGHDN and CDR2 is FVKESK.

Remarks on this clone: An end of the junction does not agree with germline; a read error may underlie this. This chain links TRBV7-9 with TRBJ2-7; 8 nucleotides match TRBD2. The CDR3 has 13 amino acids. Looked up from germline, CDR1 is SEHNR and CDR2 is FQNEAQ (reference sequence). The CDR3 DNA is TGTGCCAGCAGCCTAGCGGGCCCCTACGAGCAGTACTTC. This codes for CASSLAGPYEQYF. Supplemented by reference TRBV7-9 and TRBJ2-7, the full variable domain reads DTGVSQNPRHKITKRGQNVTFRCDPISEHNRLYWYRQTLGQGPEFLTYFQNEAQLEKSRLLSDRFSAERPKGSFSTLEIQRTEQGDSAMYLCASSLAGPYEQYFGPGTRLTVT.

This clone was observed a single time. V gene TRBV5-3 combines with J gene TRBJ1-2; 7 nucleotides agree with TRBD1. TRBV5-3 is an open reading frame, and its role is uncertain. The CDR3 runs to 13 residues. V was pared by 4 bases and J by 9 bases, with 9 bases of the junction left unmatched. Here the CDR3 reads CARSPQGGRCYTF. DNA for the CDR3: TGTGCCAGAAGCCCCCAAGGGGGCAGGTGCTACACCTTC.

The chain has TRBV19 and TRBJ2-3; D possibly matches TRBD1 or TRBD2 (8 bases each). Germline V lookup: CDR1 LNHDA, CDR2 SQIVND (reference sequence). V lost 3 bases and J 5 bases, leaving 18 bases between the germline ends. CDR3 length equals 16 residues. CDR3 in amino acids: CASSIGQGAGGDTQYF. The DNA for the CDR3 is TGTGCCAGTAGTATTGGGCAGGGGGCGGGAGGAGATACGCAGTATTTT.

V is TRBV7-2 and J is TRBJ1-1; no firm D call. V lost 3 bases and J lost 5, with 7 bases in between. This CDR3 contains 12 residues. Germline CDR1 SGHTA, CDR2 FQGNSA. CDR3 sequence (DNA): TGTGCCAGCAGCTTGTTGCGTACTGAAGCTTTCTTT. Translation gives CASSLLRTEAFF.

This chain links TRBV2 with TRBJ1-1; the D is unclear. Trimming cost V 7 bases and J 6 bases, with 12 bases left between them. CDR1 and CDR2 (germline): SNHLY, FYNNEI. There are 12 residues in the CDR3. The CDR3 here is CASTQLRAEAFF. The CDR3 DNA reads TGTGCCAGCACCCAGCTCCGCGCTGAAGCTTTCTTT.

The chain has TRBV2 and TRBJ2-3; TRBD2 matches at 9 bases. Germline lookup yields CDR1 SNHLY and CDR2 FYNNEI. The CDR3 spans 19 residues. With V trimmed by 3 bases and J by 4 bases, 17 bases remained unmatched. The CDR3 sequence is CASSEVPTARGGLADTQYF. The CDR3 nucleotides read TGTGCCAGCAGTGAGGTCCCGACGGCGCGGGGGGGGCTCGCAGATACGCAGTATTTT.

V is TRBV27 and J is TRBJ2-7; no reliable D call. V was clipped by 6 bases and J by 4 bases, with 16 bases between them. Germline V gene lookup returns CDR1 MNHEY and CDR2 SMNVEV (reference sequence). This CDR3 contains 14 residues. For the CDR3, the DNA is TGTGCCAGCAGCTCCCCCCTAAGGAAATACGAGCAGTACTTC. Its protein is CASSSPLRKYEQYF.

The genes are TRBV14 and TRBJ2-7; D is unresolved. CDR3 size: 14 residues. V dropped 4 bases and J dropped 0 bases, with 10 bases sitting between them. Germline-derived CDR1 and CDR2 are SGHDN and FVKESK. CDR3 DNA sequence: TGTGCCAGCAGCCTGCTATTTCCCTCCTACGAGCAGTACTTC. Its translation: CASSLLFPSYEQYF.